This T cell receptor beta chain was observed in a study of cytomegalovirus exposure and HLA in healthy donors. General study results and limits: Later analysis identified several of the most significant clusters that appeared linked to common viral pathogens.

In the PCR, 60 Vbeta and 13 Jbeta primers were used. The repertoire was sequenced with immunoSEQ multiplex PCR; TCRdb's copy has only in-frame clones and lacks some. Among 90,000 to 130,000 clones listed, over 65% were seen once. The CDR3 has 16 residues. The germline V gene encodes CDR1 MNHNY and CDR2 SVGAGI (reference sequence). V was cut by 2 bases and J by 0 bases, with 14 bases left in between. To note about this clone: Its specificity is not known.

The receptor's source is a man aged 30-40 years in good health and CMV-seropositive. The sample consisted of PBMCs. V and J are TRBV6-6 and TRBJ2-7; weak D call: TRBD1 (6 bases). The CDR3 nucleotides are TGTGCCAGCAGTTACCCCCGGGACACTGACTCCTACGAGCAGTACTTC. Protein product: CASSYPRDTDSYEQYF.